This TCR beta chain was profiled in a study of HIV-infected patients and healthy controls. This clonotype has ten or more counts. Reverse transcription used approximately 500 ng RNA and constant-region primers for alpha and beta. Alpha and beta chain libraries were made separately by chain-specific third strand synthesis with multiplexing indices. One entry per CDR3 protein results from TCRdb running MiXCR on the 5' RACE reads. The repertoire has 15,000 to 17,000 distinct CDR3 sequences, around 6.7% of them found once; the top ten carry 8.3%. All unsorted peripheral T cells were captured because whole blood was used without fractionation. The CDR3 sequence is 13 residues long. Per the germline V gene, CDR1 is SEHNR and CDR2 is FQNEAQ (reference sequence). Trimming stripped 4 bases from V and 5 bases from J, with 11 bases between.

The sequenced sample was blood. This chain connects TRBV7-9 to TRBJ1-1; no reliable D call. This receptor was taken from an adult in good health. The CDR3 is CASSSVGRTEAFF. CDR3 nucleotides: TGTGCCAGCAGCTCGGTCGGACGAACTGAAGCTTTCTTT. The full variable domain, completed using reference TRBV7-9 and TRBJ1-1, is DTGVSQNPRHKITKRGQNVTFRCDPISEHNRLYWYRQTLGQGPEFLTYFQNEAQLEKSRLLSDRFSAERPKGSFSTLEIQRTEQGDSAMYLCASSSVGRTEAFFGQGTRLTVV.